A selection of T cell receptor beta chains follows, all from one sample in a study of blood T cell repertoires in COVID-19. Sequenced by immunoSEQ multiplex PCR; TCRdb stores in-frame clones only, minus some. The table shows around 99,000 clones, with about 90% occurring only once. The specimen was peripheral blood. The receptors here all came from a woman in her 30s with acute or convalescent COVID-19. Each CDR3 is given with its conserved first and last residue. Expanded clones get a size class; other rows say once, few or many, or leave the size out.

J gene: TRBJ2-1; V gene: TRBV19; clone size: -; CDR3 protein: CASSIDRDLHEQFF
J gene: TRBJ1-2; V gene: TRBV27; clone size: -; CDR3 protein: CASSFSGANYGYTF
J gene: TRBJ2-5; V gene: TRBV5-4; clone size: -; CDR3 protein: CASSQLVQGGGETQYF
J gene: TRBJ2-5; V gene: TRBV6-2/TRBV6-3; clone size: once; CDR3 protein: CASSGTSGGAQETQYF
J gene: TRBJ1-5; V gene: TRBV5-1; clone size: once; CDR3 protein: CASSPDGRNQPQHF
J gene: TRBJ2-5; V gene: TRBV7-9; clone size: -; CDR3 protein: CASSRLTGEETQYF
J gene: TRBJ2-1; V gene: TRBV19; clone size: -; CDR3 protein: CASSRGWGQGYNEQFF
J gene: TRBJ1-6; V gene: TRBV5-1; clone size: -; CDR3 protein: CASSPSGGANSPLHF
J gene: TRBJ2-1; V gene: TRBV29-1; clone size: -; CDR3 protein: CSGGGGDEQFF
J gene: TRBJ2-1; V gene: TRBV7-8; clone size: -; CDR3 protein: CASSLPAKWEVSYNEQFF